The 14 T cell receptor beta chains below come from one sample, sequenced in a study of T cell repertoires in cytomegalovirus infection. These receptors have no identified antigens. TCRdb used MiXCR to reprocess the reads, holding one entry per CDR3 protein. The sample includes a few hundred thousand distinct CDR3 sequences, under 45% seen only once; the top ten take 48%. Specimen: cultured PBMCs, collected from culture after CMV antigen stimulation. These receptor sequences come from a human donor in good health (CMV status not recorded). Some clones in this sample may be carry-over from other donors' samples.

This clonotype has a count of ten or more. This chain connects TRBV7-2 to TRBJ2-5; D unclear. Trimming took off 4 bases at V and 1 base at J, with 10 bases between the two ends. The germline V gene has CDR1 SGHTA and CDR2 FQGNSA. There are 14 residues in the CDR3. CDR3 region: CASSSRLLQETQYF. CDR3 nucleotides: TGTGCCAGCAGCTCCCGCCTCCTCCAAGAGACCCAGTACTTC.

This chain links TRBV28 with TRBJ1-6; 10 nucleotides agree with TRBD1. Unmatched junction bases numbered 9, after V lost 8 bases and J lost 11 bases. Germline-derived CDR1 and CDR2 are MDHEN and SYDVKM. This CDR3 has 14 amino acids. In nucleotides, the CDR3 is TGTGCCAGCGGGCCGGGACAGGGGTATCCACCCCTCCACTTT. Translating it yields CASGPGQGYPPLHF.

Here the CDR3 DNA reads TGCAGTGCTAGAGAAGACACGTCCACTGAAGCTTTCTTT. Translated: CSAREDTSTEAFF. The J gene is TRBJ1-1, the V gene TRBV20-1; D uncertain. This CDR3 has 13 residues. Trimming shortened V by 0 bases and J by 4 bases, and 9 bases separated the two germline ends. The V gene's germline CDR1 is DFQATT and CDR2 SNEGSKA (reference sequence).

The genes are TRBV6-2 or TRBV6-3 and TRBJ1-1; D gene ambiguous. The ends were cut back, 2 bases at V and 4 bases at J, with 17 bases in the middle. There are 16 residues in the CDR3. Germline V gene sequence: CDR1 MNHEY, CDR2 SVGEGT. The CDR3 loop reads CASSYPTLGRGTEAFF. CDR3 sequence (DNA): TGTGCCAGCAGTTACCCTACTCTCGGACGGGGCACTGAAGCTTTCTTT.

In this sample, this clonotype turned up a few times. The rearrangement links TRBV7-2 to TRBJ2-7; tentatively, D is TRBD1 (5 bases). The length of the CDR3 is 13 residues. The ends were cut back, 5 bases at V and 0 bases at J, with 8 bases in the middle. CDR1 is SGHTA, CDR2 FQGNSA, per germline. The chain's CDR3 is CASSVRASYEQYF. In DNA form, the CDR3 reads TGTGCCAGCAGCGTCAGGGCCTCCTACGAGCAGTACTTC.

This clonotype has at least ten counts. V and J are TRBV7-8 and TRBJ2-2; 11 bases map to TRBD1. This CDR3 has 16 residues. CDR1 SGHVS and CDR2 FQNEAQ come from the germline V gene. The junction had 6 bases not matched to a gene; V was cut back by 5 bases and J by 4 bases. CDR3 in DNA: TGTGCCAGCAGCAGTGGGGGGACAGGGGGCACCGGGGAGCTGTTTTTT. This translates into CASSSGGTGGTGELFF.

The count of this clonotype is one. At one of its ends the junction is not consistent with the germline gene, which may arise from a read error. The chain recombines TRBV28 with TRBJ1-2; D is perhaps TRBD1 (5 bases). Germline V gene sequence: CDR1 MDHEN, CDR2 SYDVKM. The CDR3 is 14 residues long. The CDR3 is CASRFGQGWYGYTF. CDR3 sequence (DNA): TGTGCCAGCCGTTTCGGTCAGGGTTGGTATGGCTACACCTTC.

For this clonotype: No conserved phenylalanine or tryptophan is present at the end of the CDR3, so a read error is the likely explanation. The V and J genes are TRBV7-2 and TRBJ2-5; the D gene is possibly TRBD2 (5 bases). V was trimmed by 1 base and J by 5 bases, leaving 20 bases between them. The CDR3 is made up of 17 amino acids. CDR1 and CDR2 (germline): SGHTA, FQGNSA. CDR3 DNA sequence: TGTGCCAGCAGCTTAGAAAGCGGACCGCCACCAAGGGAGACCCAGTACTGC. Its protein product is CASSLESGPPPRETQYC.

The CDR3 reads CASSLEVGWGGYTF. The CDR3 nucleotides read TGTGCCAGCAGCTTAGAAGTCGGATGGGGCGGCTACACCTTC. This sequence joins TRBV11-2 and TRBJ1-2; D possibly corresponds to TRBD1 (5 bases). Germline CDR1 reads SGHAT; CDR2 reads FQNNGV. The CDR3 sequence is 14 residues long. Trimming left V 0 bases short and J 8 bases short, with 13 bases between.

The chain employs TRBV7-8 and TRBJ2-7, with a tentative D call TRBD1 (5 bases). The CDR3 length is 15 residues. Germline CDR1 and CDR2: SGHVS and FQNEAQ. V gave up 0 bases and J gave up 6 bases, with 15 bases separating them. The CDR3 sequence: CASSLAWQGRGEQYF. The DNA of the CDR3 is TGTGCCAGCAGCTTAGCGTGGCAGGGTAGGGGCGAGCAGTACTTC.

The chain combines TRBV3-1 with TRBJ2-2; D ambiguous. The germline gives CDR1 LGHDT, CDR2 YNNKEL (reference sequence). V dropped 2 bases and J dropped 6 bases, with 4 bases sitting between them. The CDR3 totals 12 residues. This chain's CDR3 is CASSQSAGELFF. The CDR3 DNA reads TGTGCCAGCAGCCAATCTGCCGGGGAGCTGTTTTTT. Variable domain in full (rest from reference TRBV3-1 and TRBJ2-2): DTAVSQTPKYLVTQMGNDKSIKCEQNLGHDTMYWYKQDSKKFLKIMFSYNNKELIINETVPNRFSPKSPDKAHLNLHINSLELGDSAVYFCASSQSAGELFFGEGSRLTVL.

The chain recombines TRBV7-9 with TRBJ1-1, with D tentatively TRBD1 (5 bases). The ends were cut back, 5 bases at V and 11 bases at J, with 12 bases in the middle. Germline V gene sequence: CDR1 SEHNR, CDR2 FQNEAQ (reference sequence). This CDR3 region has 11 residues. The CDR3, as DNA: TGTGCCAGCAGCCCGGACATTCGGGCTTTCTTT. Its protein product is CASSPDIRAFF.

The V call is TRBV7-9, the J call TRBJ1-4; D remains unclear. This CDR3 region has 14 residues. The germline V gene encodes CDR1 SEHNR and CDR2 FQNEAQ (reference sequence). Trimming shortened V by 3 bases and J by 8 bases, and 13 bases separated the two germline ends. DNA of the CDR3: TGTGCCAGCAGCTTTAGAGCCGCTGGAGAAAAACTGTTTTTT. It encodes CASSFRAAGEKLFF.

This clonotype was picked up a small number of times. The chain has TRBV4-2 and TRBJ2-3, with 12 bases fitting TRBD2. Losses at the gene ends were 1 base for V and 7 bases for J; bases not matched to a gene: 3. There are 15 residues in the CDR3. Germline V gene data show CDR1 as LGHNA and CDR2 as YNFKEQ. In nucleotides, the CDR3 is TGTGCCAGCAGCCAAGGTCTAGCGGGGGGGAATACGCAGTATTTT. This codes for CASSQGLAGGNTQYF.